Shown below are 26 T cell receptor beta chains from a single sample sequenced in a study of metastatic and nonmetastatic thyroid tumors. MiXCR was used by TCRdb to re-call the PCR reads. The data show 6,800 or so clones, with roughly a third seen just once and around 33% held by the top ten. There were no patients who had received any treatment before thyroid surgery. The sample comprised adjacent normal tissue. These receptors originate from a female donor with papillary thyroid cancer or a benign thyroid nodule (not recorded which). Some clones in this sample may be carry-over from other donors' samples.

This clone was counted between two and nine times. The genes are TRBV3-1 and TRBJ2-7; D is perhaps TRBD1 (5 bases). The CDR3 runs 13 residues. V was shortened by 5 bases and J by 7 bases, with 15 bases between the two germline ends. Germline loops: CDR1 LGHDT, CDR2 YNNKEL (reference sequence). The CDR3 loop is CASSSGLVGEQYF. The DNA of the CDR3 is TGTGCCAGCAGCTCAGGGTTAGTTGGTGAGCAGTACTTC.

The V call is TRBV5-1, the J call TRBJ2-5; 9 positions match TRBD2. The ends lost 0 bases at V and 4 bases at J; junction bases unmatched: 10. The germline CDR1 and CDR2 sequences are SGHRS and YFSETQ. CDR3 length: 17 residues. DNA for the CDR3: TGCGCCAGCAGCTTGGATGCTGGCGGGGGGGCGAGAGAGACCCAGTACTTC. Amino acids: CASSLDAGGGARETQYF.

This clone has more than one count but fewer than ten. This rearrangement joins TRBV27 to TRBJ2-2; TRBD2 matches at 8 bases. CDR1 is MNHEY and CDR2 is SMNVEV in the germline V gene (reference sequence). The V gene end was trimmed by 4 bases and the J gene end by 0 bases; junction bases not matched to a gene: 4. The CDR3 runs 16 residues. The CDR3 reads CASSSIAGSNTGELFF. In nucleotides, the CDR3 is TGTGCCAGCAGTTCTATAGCGGGATCGAACACCGGGGAGCTGTTTTTT.

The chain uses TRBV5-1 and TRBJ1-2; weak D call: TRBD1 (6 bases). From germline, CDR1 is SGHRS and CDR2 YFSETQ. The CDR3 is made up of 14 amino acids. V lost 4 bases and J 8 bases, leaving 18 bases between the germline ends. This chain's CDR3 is CASSDGGPVGGYTF. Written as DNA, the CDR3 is TGCGCCAGCAGCGATGGGGGGCCGGTGGGCGGCTACACCTTC. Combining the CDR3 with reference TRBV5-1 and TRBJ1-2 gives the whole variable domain KAGVTQTPRYLIKTRGQQVTLSCSPISGHRSVSWYQQTPGQGLQFLFEYFSETQRNKGNFPGRFSGRQFSNSRSEMNVSTLELGDSALYLCASSDGGPVGGYTFGSGTRLTVV.

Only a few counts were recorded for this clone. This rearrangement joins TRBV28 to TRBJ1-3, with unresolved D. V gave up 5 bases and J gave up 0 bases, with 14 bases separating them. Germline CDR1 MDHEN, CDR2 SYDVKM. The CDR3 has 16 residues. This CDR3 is CASSTNTLSSGNTIYF. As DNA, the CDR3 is TGTGCCAGCAGTACTAACACCTTGAGCTCTGGAAACACCATATATTTT.

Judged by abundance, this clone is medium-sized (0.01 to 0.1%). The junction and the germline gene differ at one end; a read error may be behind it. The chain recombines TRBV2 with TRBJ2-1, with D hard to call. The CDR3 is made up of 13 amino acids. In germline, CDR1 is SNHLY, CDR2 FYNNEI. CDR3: CATSQSSYNEQFF. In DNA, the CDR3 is TGTGCCACCAGTCAGAGCTCCTACAATGAGCAGTTCTTC.

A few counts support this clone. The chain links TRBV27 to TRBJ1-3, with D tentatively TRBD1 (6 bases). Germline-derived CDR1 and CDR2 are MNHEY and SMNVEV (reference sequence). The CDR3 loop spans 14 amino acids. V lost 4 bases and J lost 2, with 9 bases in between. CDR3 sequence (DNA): TGTGCCAGCAGTTCCGGGACAACTGGAAACACCATATATTTT. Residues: CASSSGTTGNTIYF.

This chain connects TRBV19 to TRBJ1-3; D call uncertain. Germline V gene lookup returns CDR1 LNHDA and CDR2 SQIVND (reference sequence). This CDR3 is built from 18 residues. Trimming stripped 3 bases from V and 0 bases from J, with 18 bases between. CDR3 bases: TGTGCCAGTAGTATCGGCTACGGTACCGGATCCTCTGGAAACACCATATATTTT. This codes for CASSIGYGTGSSGNTIYF.

As DNA, the CDR3 is TGTGCCAGCAGAGACTTGGACAGGCCAGGCTCTAATGAGCAGTTCTTC. The encoded protein is CASRDLDRPGSNEQFF. The V call is TRBV2, the J call TRBJ2-1; 7 nucleotides agree with TRBD1. This CDR3 is 16 amino acids long. Germline CDR1 reads SNHLY; CDR2 reads FYNNEI. The J segment lost 7 bases and the V segment lost 6 bases, leaving 15 bases of the junction unmatched.

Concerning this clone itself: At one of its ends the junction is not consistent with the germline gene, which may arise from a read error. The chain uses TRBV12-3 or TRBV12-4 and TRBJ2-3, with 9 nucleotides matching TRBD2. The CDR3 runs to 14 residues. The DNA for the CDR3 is TGTGACAGCAGGGCGGGAGGGCAAGTAGATACGCAGTATTTT. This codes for CDSRAGGQVDTQYF.

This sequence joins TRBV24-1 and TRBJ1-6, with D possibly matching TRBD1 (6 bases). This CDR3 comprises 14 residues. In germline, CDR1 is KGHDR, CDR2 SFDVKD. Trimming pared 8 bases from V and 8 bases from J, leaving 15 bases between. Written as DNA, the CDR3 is TGTGCCACCACCCAAACGGGGGCCGATTCACCCCTCCACTTT. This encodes CATTQTGADSPLHF.

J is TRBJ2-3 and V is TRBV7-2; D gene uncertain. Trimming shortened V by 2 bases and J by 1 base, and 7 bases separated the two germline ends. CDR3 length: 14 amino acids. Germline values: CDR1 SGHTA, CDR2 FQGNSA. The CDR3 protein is CASSLYRRTDTQYF. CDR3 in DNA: TGTGCCAGCAGCTTATACCGACGCACAGATACGCAGTATTTT.

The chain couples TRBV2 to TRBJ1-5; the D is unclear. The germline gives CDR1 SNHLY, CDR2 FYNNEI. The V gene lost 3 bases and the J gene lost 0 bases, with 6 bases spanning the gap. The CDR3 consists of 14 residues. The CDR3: CASSDSHSNQPQHF. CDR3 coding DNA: TGTGCCAGCAGTGACAGCCATAGCAATCAGCCCCAGCATTTT.

The CDR3 sequence is CASSDTGIYEQYF. CDR3 nucleotide sequence: TGTGCCAGCAGCGATACAGGAATCTACGAGCAGTACTTC. The chain couples TRBV7-6 to TRBJ2-7, with D tentatively TRBD1 (5 bases). CDR3 size: 13 residues. V lost 5 bases, J lost 3 bases, and 11 bases lay in between. From germline, CDR1 is SGHVS and CDR2 FNYEAQ.

As DNA, the CDR3 is TGTGCCAGCAGTTACGGAGGGACAGACCTATATGGCTACACCTTC. This gives the protein CASSYGGTDLYGYTF. This chain links TRBV6-5 with TRBJ1-2, with 7 bases matching TRBD1. This CDR3 has 15 residues. V lost 2 bases and J lost 5; bases outside the gene matches: 8. Per the germline V gene, CDR1 is MNHEY and CDR2 is SVGAGI.

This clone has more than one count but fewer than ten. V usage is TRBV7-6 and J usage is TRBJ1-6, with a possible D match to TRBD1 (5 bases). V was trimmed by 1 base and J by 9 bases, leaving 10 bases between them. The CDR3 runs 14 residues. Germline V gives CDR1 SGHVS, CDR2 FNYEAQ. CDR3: CASSLGQGSSPLHF. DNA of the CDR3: TGTGCCAGCAGCTTAGGGCAGGGAAGTTCACCCCTCCACTTT.

The CDR3 bases are TGTGCCATCAGTGCGGGGGGTAGCTCCTACGAGCAGTACTTC. It encodes CAISAGGSSYEQYF. The chain links TRBV10-3 to TRBJ2-7; TRBD2 aligns across 7 bases. This CDR3 comprises 14 residues. Germline CDR1 and CDR2: ENHRY and SYGVKD. V lost 4 bases to trimming and J lost 0 bases; unmatched junction nucleotides: 3.

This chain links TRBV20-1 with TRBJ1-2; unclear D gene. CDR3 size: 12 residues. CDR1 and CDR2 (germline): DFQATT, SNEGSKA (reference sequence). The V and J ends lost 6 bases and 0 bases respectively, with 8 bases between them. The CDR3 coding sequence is TGCAGTGCGGCCGGAGCTAACTATGGCTACACCTTC. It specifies CSAAGANYGYTF.

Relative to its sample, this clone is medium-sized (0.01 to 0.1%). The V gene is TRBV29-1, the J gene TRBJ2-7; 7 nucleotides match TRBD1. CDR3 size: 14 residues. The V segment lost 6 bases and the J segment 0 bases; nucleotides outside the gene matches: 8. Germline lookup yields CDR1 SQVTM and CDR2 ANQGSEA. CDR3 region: CSVRTGDNSYEQYF. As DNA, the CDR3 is TGCAGCGTAAGGACAGGTGATAACTCCTACGAGCAGTACTTC.

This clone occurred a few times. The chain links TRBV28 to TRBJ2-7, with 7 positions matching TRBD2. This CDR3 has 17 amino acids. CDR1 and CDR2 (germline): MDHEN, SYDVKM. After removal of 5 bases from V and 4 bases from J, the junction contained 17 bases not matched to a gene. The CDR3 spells CASSPNTRLALEYEQYF. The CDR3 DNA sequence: TGTGCCAGCAGTCCCAATACTCGACTAGCCTTGGAATACGAGCAGTACTTC.

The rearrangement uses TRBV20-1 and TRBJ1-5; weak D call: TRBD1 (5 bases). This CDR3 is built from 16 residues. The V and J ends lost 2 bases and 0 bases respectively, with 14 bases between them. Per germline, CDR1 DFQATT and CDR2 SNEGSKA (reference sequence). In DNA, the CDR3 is TGCAGTGCTAGATACTCCGGGGCCAATAGCAATCAGCCCCAGCATTTT. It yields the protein CSARYSGANSNQPQHF.

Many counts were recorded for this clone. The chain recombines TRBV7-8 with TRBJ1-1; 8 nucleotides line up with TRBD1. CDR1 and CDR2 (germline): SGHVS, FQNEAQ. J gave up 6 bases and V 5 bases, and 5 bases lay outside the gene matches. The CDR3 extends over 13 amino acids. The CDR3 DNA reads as TGTGCCAGCAGCCCCGACAGGGGATCTGAAGCTTTCTTT. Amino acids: CASSPDRGSEAFF.

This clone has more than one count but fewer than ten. The CDR3 is CASSYGGTYNEQFF. CDR3 DNA sequence: TGTGCCAGCAGTTATGGTGGGACCTACAATGAGCAGTTCTTC. The chain couples TRBV6-6 to TRBJ2-1, with D uncertain. V was pared by 3 bases and J by 2 bases, with 8 bases between. Germline V gene lookup returns CDR1 MNHNY and CDR2 SVGAGI (reference sequence). CDR3 length: 14 residues.

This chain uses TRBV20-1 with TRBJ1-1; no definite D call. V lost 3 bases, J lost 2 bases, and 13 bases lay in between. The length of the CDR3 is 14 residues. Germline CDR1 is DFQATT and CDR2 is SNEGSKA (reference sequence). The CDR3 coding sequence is TGCAGTGCTAGTGGGCGGAGAGCAAACACTGAAGCTTTCTTT. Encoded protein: CSASGRRANTEAFF.

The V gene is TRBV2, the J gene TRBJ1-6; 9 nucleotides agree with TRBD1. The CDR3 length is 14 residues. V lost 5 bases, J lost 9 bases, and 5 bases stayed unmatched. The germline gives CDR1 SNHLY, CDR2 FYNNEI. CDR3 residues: CASSPGQGGSPLHF. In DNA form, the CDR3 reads TGTGCCAGCAGTCCGGGACAGGGAGGTTCACCCCTCCACTTT. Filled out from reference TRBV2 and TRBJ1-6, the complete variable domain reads EPEVTQTPSHQVTQMGQEVILRCVPISNHLYFYWYRQILGQKVEFLVSFYNNEISEKSEIFDDQFSVERPDGSNFTLKIRSTKLEDSAMYFCASSPGQGGSPLHFGNGTRLTVT.

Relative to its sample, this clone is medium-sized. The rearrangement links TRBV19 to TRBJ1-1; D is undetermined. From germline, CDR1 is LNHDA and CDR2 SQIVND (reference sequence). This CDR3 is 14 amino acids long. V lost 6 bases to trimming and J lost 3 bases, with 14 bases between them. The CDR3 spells CASRRADGYTEAFF. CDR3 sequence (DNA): TGTGCCAGTAGGAGGGCTGATGGTTACACTGAAGCTTTCTTT.